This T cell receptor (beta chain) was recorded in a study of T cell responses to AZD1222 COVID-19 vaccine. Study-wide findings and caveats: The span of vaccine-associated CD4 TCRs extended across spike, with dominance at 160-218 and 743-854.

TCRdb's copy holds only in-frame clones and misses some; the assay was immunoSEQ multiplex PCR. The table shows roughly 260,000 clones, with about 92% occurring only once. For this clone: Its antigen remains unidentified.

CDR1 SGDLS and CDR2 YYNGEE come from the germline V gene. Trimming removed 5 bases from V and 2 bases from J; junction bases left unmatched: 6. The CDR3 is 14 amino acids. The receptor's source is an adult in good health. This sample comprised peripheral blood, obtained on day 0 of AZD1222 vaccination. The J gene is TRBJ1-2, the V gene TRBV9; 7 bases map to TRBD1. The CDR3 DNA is TGTGCCAGCAGTCCACAGGGGCCGAACTATGGCTACACCTTC. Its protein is CASSPQGPNYGYTF.